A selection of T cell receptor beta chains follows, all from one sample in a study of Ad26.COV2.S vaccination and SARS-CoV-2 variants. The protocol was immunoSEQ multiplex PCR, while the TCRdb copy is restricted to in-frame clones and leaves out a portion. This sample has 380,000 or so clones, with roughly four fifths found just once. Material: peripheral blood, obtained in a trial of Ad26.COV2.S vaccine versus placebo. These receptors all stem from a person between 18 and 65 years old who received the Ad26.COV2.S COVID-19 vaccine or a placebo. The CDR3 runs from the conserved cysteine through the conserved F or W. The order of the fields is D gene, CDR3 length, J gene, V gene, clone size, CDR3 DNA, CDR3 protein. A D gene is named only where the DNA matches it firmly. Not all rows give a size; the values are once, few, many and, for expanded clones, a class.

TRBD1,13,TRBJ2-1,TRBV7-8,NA,TGTGCCAGCAGCGGGGACAGGGGGAATGAGCAGTTCTTC,CASSGDRGNEQFF
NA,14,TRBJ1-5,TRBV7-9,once,TGTGCCAGCAGCTTAGGGGGTTGGGATCAGCCCCAGCATTTT,CASSLGGWDQPQHF
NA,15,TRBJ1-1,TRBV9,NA,TGTGCCAGCAGTCGGACGGGGGGGACGAACACTGAAGCTTTCTTT,CASSRTGGTNTEAFF
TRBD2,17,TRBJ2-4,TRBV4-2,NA,TGTGCCAGCAGCCAGGCTAGCGGGGGGGACGCCAAAAACATTCAGTACTTC,CASSQASGGDAKNIQYF
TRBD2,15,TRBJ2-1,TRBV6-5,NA,TGTGCCAGCAGCTACCTAGCGGGAGACTCAAATGAGCAGTTCTTC,CASSYLAGDSNEQFF
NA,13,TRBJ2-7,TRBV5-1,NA,TGCGCCAGCCAGGTCCAGGGAGGAAACGAGCAGTACTTC,CASQVQGGNEQYF
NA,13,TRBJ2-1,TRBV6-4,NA,TGTGCCAGCAGTCTAGAGACCTACAATGAGCAGTTCTTC,CASSLETYNEQFF
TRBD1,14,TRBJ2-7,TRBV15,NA,TGTGCCACCAGCACCCGGGACAGCTCCTACGAGCAGTACTTC,CATSTRDSSYEQYF
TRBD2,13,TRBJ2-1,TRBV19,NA,TGTGCCACCCGAGCGGGAGGGCCAGGTGAGCAGTTCTTC,CATRAGGPGEQFF
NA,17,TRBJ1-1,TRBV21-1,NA,TGTGCCAGCAGCCAATGGGGTGAGGGCAGGGGGCGGACTGAAGCTTTCTTT,CASSQWGEGRGRTEAFF
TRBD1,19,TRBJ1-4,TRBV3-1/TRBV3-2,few,TGTGCCAGCAGCCAAGAGTTATGGGGCAACCAGGGGGGATTTGAAAAACTGTTTTTT,CASSQELWGNQGGFEKLFF
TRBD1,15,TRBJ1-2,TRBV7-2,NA,TGTGCCAGCAGCTCTCGGACAGGGCCTGCTGATGGCTACACCTTC,CASSSRTGPADGYTF
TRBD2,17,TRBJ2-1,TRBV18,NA,TGTGCCAGCTCACCACCCGTAGCGGGAGGAACCTACAATGAGCAGTTCTTC,CASSPPVAGGTYNEQFF
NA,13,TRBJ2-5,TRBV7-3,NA,TGTGCCAGCAGCTTAGTCACCCAAGAGACCCAGTACTTC,CASSLVTQETQYF
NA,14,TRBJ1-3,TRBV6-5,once,TGTGCCACCGGGATGAGGTCTTCTGGAAACACCATATATTTT,CATGMRSSGNTIYF
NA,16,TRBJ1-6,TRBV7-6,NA,TGTGCCAGCAGTCGAACACCGGGCCAATATAATTCACCCCTCCACTTT,CASSRTPGQYNSPLHF
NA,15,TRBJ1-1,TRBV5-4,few,TGTGCCAGCAGCTTGGGGAGGGTCGGGAACACTGAAGCTTTCTTT,CASSLGRVGNTEAFF
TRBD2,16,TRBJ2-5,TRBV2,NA,TGTGCCAGCAGCGAAGGACTAGCGGGGGCACAAGAGACCCAGTACTTC,CASSEGLAGAQETQYF
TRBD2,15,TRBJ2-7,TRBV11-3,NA,TGTGCCAGCAGCTTAGGAGCGGGGAGCTCCTACGAGCAGTACTTC,CASSLGAGSSYEQYF
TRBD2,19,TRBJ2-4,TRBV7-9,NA,TGTGCCAGCAGCTCCGTACTAGCGGGAGTGTACCTAGCCAAAAACATTCAGTACTTC,CASSSVLAGVYLAKNIQYF
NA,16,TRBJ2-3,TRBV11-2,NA,TGTGCCAGCAGCTTAGATAGGCCCCCAGCTACAGATACGCAGTATTTT,CASSLDRPPATDTQYF
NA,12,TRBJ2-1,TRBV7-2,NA,TGTGCCAGCAGCTTATTTGGCAATGAGCAGTTCTTC,CASSLFGNEQFF
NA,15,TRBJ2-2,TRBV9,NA,TGTGCCAGCAGCCCCCACGGACTATCAGGCGGGGAGCTGTTTTTT,CASSPHGLSGGELFF
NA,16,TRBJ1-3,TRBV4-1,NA,TGCGCCAGCAGCCCAGCCTGGGGACAAGGAGGGGACACCATATATTTT,CASSPAWGQGGDTIYF
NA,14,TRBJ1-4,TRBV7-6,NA,TGTGCCAGCAGCTTCACGGGGACTAATGAAAAACTGTTTTTT,CASSFTGTNEKLFF
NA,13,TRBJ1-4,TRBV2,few,TGTGCCAGCAGTGACAGATATAATGAAAAACTGTTTTTT,CASSDRYNEKLFF
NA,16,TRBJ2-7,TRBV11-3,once,TGTGCCAGCAGCTTTTCCCGGGATTTGTGGGACTACGAGCAGTACTTC,CASSFSRDLWDYEQYF
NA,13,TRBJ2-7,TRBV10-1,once,TGCGCCAGAATCGGGGAGTCCGACTACGAGCAGTACTTC,CARIGESDYEQYF
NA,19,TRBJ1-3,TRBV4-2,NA,TGTGCCAGCAGCCAAGATCGGATGCGATCGGACGGAACTGGAAACACCATATATTTT,CASSQDRMRSDGTGNTIYF
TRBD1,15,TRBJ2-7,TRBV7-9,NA,TGTGCCAGCAGCTTCCAAGGGGGCGCCGTCGACGAGCAGTACTTC,CASSFQGGAVDEQYF
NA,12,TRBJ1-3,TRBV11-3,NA,TGTGCCAGCAGCTTATCTGGTGGGGACTTGTATTTT,CASSLSGGDLYF
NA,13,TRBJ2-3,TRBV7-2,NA,TGTGCCAGCAGCTCAAGCGGCACAGATACGCAGTATTTT,CASSSSGTDTQYF
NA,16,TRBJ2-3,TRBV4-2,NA,TGTGCCAGCAGCCAAGACGCCCTCGGGGAAACAGATACGCAGTATTTT,CASSQDALGETDTQYF
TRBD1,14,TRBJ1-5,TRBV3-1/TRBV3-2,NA,TGTGCCAGCAGTCTGGACAGGGACCTAGGGCCCCAGCATTTT,CASSLDRDLGPQHF
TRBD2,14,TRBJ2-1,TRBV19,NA,TGTGCCAGTTCGACTAGCGGGAGACCCAATGAGCAGTTCTTC,CASSTSGRPNEQFF
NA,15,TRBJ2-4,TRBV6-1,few,TGTGCCAGCAGTGAAAGGGCCGTTCGTGTTTTATCTTTGTACTTC,CASSERAVRVLSLYF
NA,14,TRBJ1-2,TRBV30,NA,TGTGCCTGGAGTGTTAATCCCGGGGGCTATGGCTACACCTTC,CAWSVNPGGYGYTF
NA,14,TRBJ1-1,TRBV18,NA,TGTGCCAGCTCCCCGGGGGGGGGTAACACTGAAGCTTTCTTT,CASSPGGGNTEAFF
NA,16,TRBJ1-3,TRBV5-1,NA,TGCGCCAGCAGTAGGGCTCCGGTAGGCTCTGGAAACACCATATATTTT,CASSRAPVGSGNTIYF
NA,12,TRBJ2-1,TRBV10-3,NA,TGTGCCATCAGTGTCGTGGGGAATGAGCAGTTCTTC,CAISVVGNEQFF
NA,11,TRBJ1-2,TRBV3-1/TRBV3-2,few,TGTGCCAGCAGCCAGGGCTATGGCTACACCTTC,CASSQGYGYTF
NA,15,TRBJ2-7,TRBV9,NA,TGTGCCAGCAGCGTGGCACCCACCCGCGGGGACGAGCAGTACTTC,CASSVAPTRGDEQYF
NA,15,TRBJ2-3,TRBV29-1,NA,TGCAGCGTGGATGACCCGGACATTCCGTCGGATACGCAGTATTTT,CSVDDPDIPSDTQYF
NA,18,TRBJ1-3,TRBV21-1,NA,TGTGCCAGCAGCACCCGCGGTCCAGGACCTGGGACTGGAAACACCATATATTTT,CASSTRGPGPGTGNTIYF
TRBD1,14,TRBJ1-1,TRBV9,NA,TGTGCCAGCAGCGAGACAGGGAGGAGCACTGAAGCTTTCTTT,CASSETGRSTEAFF
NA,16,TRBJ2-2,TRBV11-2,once,TGTGCCAGCAGCTTAGGATGGGGGGCCGCCACCGGGGAGCTGTTTTTT,CASSLGWGAATGELFF
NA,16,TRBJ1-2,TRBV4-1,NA,TGCGCCAGCAGCCAAGATCTTGGCGTGGAGGACTATGGCTACACCTTC,CASSQDLGVEDYGYTF
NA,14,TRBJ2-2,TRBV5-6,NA,TGTGCCAGCCAGCGTAACCAGGGGACCGGGGAGCTGTTTTTT,CASQRNQGTGELFF